Following are 21 T cell receptor beta chains from one sample sequenced in a study of T cells in Graves' hyperthyroidism and ophthalmopathy. TCR beta CDR3 sequences were amplified from RNA transcripts. HTBI primers drove first-round RT-PCR of the TCR CDR3. TCRdb re-called the multiplex PCR reads through MiXCR, storing one row per CDR3 protein. The sample holds about 740,000 distinct CDR3 sequences, 13% to 15% seen once. The sample was blood. The receptors derive from a woman in her late teens or twenties with Graves' hyperthyroidism.

This clonotype appeared a few times. J is TRBJ1-2 and V is TRBV2; D unclear. The CDR3 has 14 amino acids. V was clipped by 4 bases and J by 0 bases, with 9 bases between them. The germline CDR1 and CDR2 sequences are SNHLY and FYNNEI. DNA of the CDR3: TGTGCCAGCAGTGTGTCGATAGCTAACTATGGCTACACCTTC. This encodes CASSVSIANYGYTF. The variable domain in full, completed from reference TRBV2 and TRBJ1-2, reads EPEVTQTPSHQVTQMGQEVILRCVPISNHLYFYWYRQILGQKVEFLVSFYNNEISEKSEIFDDQFSVERPDGSNFTLKIRSTKLEDSAMYFCASSVSIANYGYTFGSGTRLTVV.

This clonotype was seen a handful of times. The chain combines TRBV9 with TRBJ2-1; 12 bases line up with TRBD2. V lost 4 bases, J lost 6 bases, and 14 bases stayed unmatched. Germline lookup yields CDR1 SGDLS and CDR2 YYNGEE. There are 18 residues in the CDR3. The CDR3: CASSPRRPLAGGFNEQFF. The CDR3 coding sequence is TGTGCCAGCAGCCCCCGTAGACCCCTAGCGGGAGGGTTCAATGAGCAGTTCTTC.

This clonotype was seen many times. The chain employs TRBV3-1 and TRBJ1-2; tentative D call: TRBD1 (5 bases). The CDR3 has 12 residues. V lost 4 bases to trimming and J lost 8 bases, with 11 bases between them. Germline CDR1 and CDR2: LGHDT and YNNKEL (reference sequence). This CDR3 reads CASSRRPGGYTF. Written as DNA, the CDR3 is TGTGCCAGCAGCCGCCGACCAGGGGGCTACACCTTC.

This clonotype came up many times. The chain links TRBV28 to TRBJ2-1; 9 bases are a match to TRBD1. The ends lost 5 bases at V and 6 bases at J; junction bases unmatched: 8. Germline V gene sequence: CDR1 MDHEN, CDR2 SYDVKM. The CDR3 is 15 amino acids. CDR3 region: CASSPSGTGPNEQFF. The DNA of the CDR3 is TGTGCCAGCAGTCCCTCCGGGACAGGGCCCAATGAGCAGTTCTTC. Combining the CDR3 with reference TRBV28 and TRBJ2-1 gives the whole variable domain DVKVTQSSRYLVKRTGEKVFLECVQDMDHENMFWYRQDPGLGLRLIYFSYDVKMKEKGDIPEGYSVSREKKERFSLILESASTNQTSMYLCASSPSGTGPNEQFFGPGTRLTVL.

This clonotype showed up many times. The rearrangement joins TRBV28 to TRBJ2-3, with 13 bases matching TRBD2. J was trimmed by 6 bases and V by 4 bases; bases with no gene match: 16. In germline, CDR1 is MDHEN, CDR2 SYDVKM. The CDR3 length is 19 residues. CDR3 in amino acids: CASSSPRTSGGPSWDTQYF. CDR3 nucleotides: TGTGCCAGCAGTTCCCCCCGGACTAGCGGGGGTCCCTCGTGGGATACGCAGTATTTT.

The chain carries TRBV7-3 and TRBJ2-2, with D perhaps TRBD1 or TRBD2 (5 bases each). Germline V gives CDR1 SGHTA, CDR2 FQGTGA. The CDR3 length is 15 residues. The ends were cut back, 5 bases at V and 5 bases at J, with 15 bases in the middle. The CDR3 reads CASSLGGHPTGELFF. DNA of the CDR3: TGTGCCAGCAGCCTAGGAGGACACCCGACCGGGGAGCTGTTTTTT.

This clonotype was seen a single time. The chain is built from TRBV4-1 and TRBJ2-1, with TRBD1 as a possible D gene (6 bases). Trimming stripped 1 base from V and 3 bases from J, with 10 bases between. Germline V gene data show CDR1 as MGHRA and CDR2 as YSYEKL. The CDR3 is 15 amino acids. The CDR3 reads CASSQGNRVYNEQFF. CDR3 nucleotides: TGCGCCAGCAGCCAAGGAAACAGGGTCTACAATGAGCAGTTCTTC.

This clonotype occurred a few times. The chain couples TRBV7-2 to TRBJ2-5; D gene unclear. This CDR3 region has 14 residues. V was cut by 5 bases and J by 2 bases, with 12 bases left in between. CDR1 is SGHTA, CDR2 FQGNSA, per germline. The CDR3 coding sequence is TGTGCCAGCAGCCCTACGGTCTTACAAGAGACCCAGTACTTC. This codes for CASSPTVLQETQYF.

On this clonotype: A clone one base away is much larger, so this may be a read error. The chain joins TRBV9 to TRBJ1-5; D gene ambiguous. CDR3 length: 15 residues. Looked up from germline, CDR1 is SGDLS and CDR2 is YYNGEE. DNA of the CDR3: TGTGTCAGCAGCGTAGACGGGCAGAGAAATCAGCCCCAGCATTTT. Its protein product is CVSSVDGQRNQPQHF.

This clonotype was seen repeatedly, ten times or more. V gene TRBV20-1 combines with J gene TRBJ2-7; D gene ambiguous. The germline gives CDR1 DFQATT, CDR2 SNEGSKA (reference sequence). Trimming stripped 4 bases from V and 6 bases from J, with 22 bases between. The CDR3 length is 15 residues. The chain's CDR3 is CSATLRRVGLSEQYF. The DNA of the CDR3 is TGCAGTGCTACACTAAGACGGGTAGGGTTAAGCGAGCAGTACTTC.

With respect to this clonotype: This may be a read error, as it is one base from a much larger clone. The chain recombines TRBV20-1 with TRBJ2-1, with 8 nucleotides matching TRBD2. The CDR3 covers 15 residues. Per the germline V gene, CDR1 is DFQATT and CDR2 is SNEGSKA (reference sequence). CDR3: CSARQAGVVLDERFF. The CDR3 region has the DNA TGCAGTGCTAGGCAAGCGGGAGTAGTACTCGATGAGCGGTTCTTC.

This clonotype was detected a few times. A read error may explain this, as a much larger clone is one base away. The chain is built from TRBV7-2 and TRBJ2-7; D assignment may be TRBD1 or TRBD2 (5 bases each). The ends were cut back, 8 bases at V and 6 bases at J, with 26 bases in the middle. The length of the CDR3 is 16 residues. Germline assignment: CDR1 SGHTA and CDR2 FQGNSA. DNA of the CDR3: TGTGCCAGCTGCCCCTACACCGGGGCAGGGTTCTTCGAGCAGTACTTC. Its translation: CASCPYTGAGFFEQYF.

This clonotype was detected many times. This chain connects TRBV2 to TRBJ2-1; 11 nucleotides line up with TRBD2. The J segment lost 8 bases and the V segment lost 2 bases, leaving 11 bases of the junction unmatched. Per germline, CDR1 SNHLY and CDR2 FYNNEI. The CDR3 has 17 amino acids. CDR3 protein: CASSEFERTSGYHEQFF. The CDR3 nucleotides are TGTGCCAGCAGTGAATTTGAGAGGACTAGCGGGTACCATGAGCAGTTCTTC.

This clonotype was observed at least ten times. This chain connects TRBV3-1 to TRBJ2-1; TRBD2 matches 10 bases. Germline trimming cut 0 bases from V and 9 bases from J; bases unmatched to any gene: 8. From germline, CDR1 is LGHDT and CDR2 YNNKEL (reference sequence). The CDR3 contains 16 residues. The CDR3: CASSQDGSGRLGEQFF. CDR3 coding DNA: TGTGCCAGCAGCCAAGATGGTAGCGGGAGGCTGGGTGAGCAGTTCTTC.

In this sample, this clonotype turned up many times. This chain joins TRBV3-1 and TRBJ2-5; 8 positions match TRBD2. Germline V lookup: CDR1 LGHDT, CDR2 YNNKEL (reference sequence). V was clipped by 6 bases and J by 1 base; unmatched bases: 1. The CDR3 is 13 amino acids. The CDR3 here is CASRAGAQETQYF. DNA of the CDR3: TGTGCCAGCAGAGCGGGGGCCCAAGAGACCCAGTACTTC.

This sequence joins TRBV28 and TRBJ1-5; D is unclear. V was cut by 4 bases and J by 3 bases, with 13 bases left in between. CDR3 size: 15 residues. CDR1 and CDR2 (germline): MDHEN, SYDVKM. CDR3 sequence: CASSSPQRANQPQHF. The CDR3 nucleotides read TGTGCCAGCAGTTCCCCGCAAAGGGCCAATCAGCCCCAGCATTTT.

This clonotype came up many times. The chain recombines TRBV28 with TRBJ1-5, with 7 bases that match TRBD1. The V gene's germline CDR1 is MDHEN and CDR2 SYDVKM. The junction had 5 bases not matched to a gene; V was cut back by 6 bases and J by 3 bases. The CDR3 runs to 14 residues. The CDR3 loop reads CASSPDRSNQPQHF. The CDR3 DNA follows: TGTGCCAGCAGCCCGGACAGGTCCAATCAGCCCCAGCATTTT.

This clonotype was picked up many times. The V and J genes are TRBV11-2 and TRBJ2-1; either TRBD1 or TRBD2 may fit D (6 bases each). Germline V gives CDR1 SGHAT, CDR2 FQNNGV. This CDR3 has 16 residues. The V gene lost 1 base and the J gene lost 3 bases, with 13 bases spanning the gap. The CDR3 spells CASSLGRGGLYNEQFF. The CDR3 DNA is TGTGCCAGCAGCTTAGGTCGAGGGGGGCTCTACAATGAGCAGTTCTTC.

The chain joins TRBV19 to TRBJ1-5; D unclear. The CDR3 runs to 15 residues. Trimming pared 6 bases from V and 1 base from J, leaving 13 bases between. From germline, CDR1 is LNHDA and CDR2 SQIVND (reference sequence). In nucleotides, the CDR3 is TGTGCCAGTAGACCTTCCCCGGCGAGCAATCAGCCCCAGCATTTT. This encodes CASRPSPASNQPQHF.

In its sample, this clonotype was seen many times. This rearrangement joins TRBV20-1 to TRBJ2-3; a possible D gene is TRBD1 (5 bases). CDR3 length: 15 residues. V lost 3 bases, J lost 6 bases, and 19 bases lay in between. In germline, CDR1 is DFQATT, CDR2 SNEGSKA (reference sequence). CDR3 amino acids: CSASSSDTTTDTQYF. The CDR3 nucleotides read TGCAGTGCTAGTAGCTCGGACACCACTACCGATACGCAGTATTTT.

At least ten counts were recorded for this clonotype. In DNA, the CDR3 is TGTGCCAGCAGCTTAATAGGACAGGGTCAAAATGAGCAGTTCTTC. Translated: CASSLIGQGQNEQFF. This chain connects TRBV7-9 to TRBJ2-1; 8 nucleotides match TRBD1. Trimming cost V 2 bases and J 7 bases; bases outside gene matches: 7. Germline values: CDR1 SEHNR, CDR2 FQNEAQ (reference sequence). The CDR3 runs 15 residues.